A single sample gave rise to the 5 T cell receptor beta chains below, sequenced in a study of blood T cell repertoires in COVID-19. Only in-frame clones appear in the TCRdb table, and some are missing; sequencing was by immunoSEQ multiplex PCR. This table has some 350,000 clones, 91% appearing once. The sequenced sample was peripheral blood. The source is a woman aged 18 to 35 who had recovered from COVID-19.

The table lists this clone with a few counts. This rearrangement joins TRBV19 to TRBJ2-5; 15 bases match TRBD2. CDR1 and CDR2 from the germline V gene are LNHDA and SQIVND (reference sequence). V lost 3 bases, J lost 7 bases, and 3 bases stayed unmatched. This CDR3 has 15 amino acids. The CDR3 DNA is TGTGCCAGTAGTATCGGGACTAGCGGGGGGTCGACCCAGTACTTC. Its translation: CASSIGTSGGSTQYF.

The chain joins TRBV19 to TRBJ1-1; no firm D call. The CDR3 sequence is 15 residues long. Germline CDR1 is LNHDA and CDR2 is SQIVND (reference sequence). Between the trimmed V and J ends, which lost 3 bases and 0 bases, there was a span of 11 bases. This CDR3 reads CASSIGEGLNTEAFF. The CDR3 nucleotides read TGTGCCAGTAGTATTGGCGAGGGCTTGAACACTGAAGCTTTCTTT. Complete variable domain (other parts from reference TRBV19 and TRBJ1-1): DGGITQSPKYLFRKEGQNVTLSCEQNLNHDAMYWYRQDPGQGLRLIYYSQIVNDFQKGDIAEGYSVSREKKESFPLTVTSAQKNPTAFYLCASSIGEGLNTEAFFGQGTRLTVV.

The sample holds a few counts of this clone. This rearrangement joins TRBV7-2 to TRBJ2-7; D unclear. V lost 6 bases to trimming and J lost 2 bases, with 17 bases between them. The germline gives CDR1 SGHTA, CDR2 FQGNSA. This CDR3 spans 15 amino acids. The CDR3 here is CASRRISLRTYEQYV. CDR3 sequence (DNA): TGTGCCAGCAGGCGGATCTCTCTCCGAACCTACGAGCAGTACGTC.

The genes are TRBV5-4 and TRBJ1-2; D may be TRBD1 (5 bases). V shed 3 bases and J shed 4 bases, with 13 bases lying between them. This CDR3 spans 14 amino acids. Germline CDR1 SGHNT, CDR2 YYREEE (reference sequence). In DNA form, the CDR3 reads TGTGCCAGCAGCTCAGGGTCCCTCGGCTATGGCTACACCTTC. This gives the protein CASSSGSLGYGYTF.

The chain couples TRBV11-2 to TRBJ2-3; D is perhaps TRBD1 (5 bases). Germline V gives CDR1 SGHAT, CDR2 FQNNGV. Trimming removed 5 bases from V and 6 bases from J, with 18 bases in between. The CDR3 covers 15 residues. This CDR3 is CASSDSDSPTDTQYF. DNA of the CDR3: TGTGCCAGCAGCGATAGTGACAGCCCCACCGATACGCAGTATTTT.